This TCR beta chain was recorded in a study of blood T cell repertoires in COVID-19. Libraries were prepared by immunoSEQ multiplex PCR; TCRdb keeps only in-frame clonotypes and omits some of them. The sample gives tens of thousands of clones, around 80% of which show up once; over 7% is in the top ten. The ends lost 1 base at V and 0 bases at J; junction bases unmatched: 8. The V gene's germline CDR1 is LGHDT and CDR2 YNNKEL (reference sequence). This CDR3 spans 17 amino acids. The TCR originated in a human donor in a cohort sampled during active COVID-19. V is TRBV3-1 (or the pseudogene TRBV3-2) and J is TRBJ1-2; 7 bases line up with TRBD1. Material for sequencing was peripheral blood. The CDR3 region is CASSQGTGQLANYGYTF. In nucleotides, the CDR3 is TGTGCCAGCAGCCAAGGGACAGGCCAACTAGCTAACTATGGCTACACCTTC.